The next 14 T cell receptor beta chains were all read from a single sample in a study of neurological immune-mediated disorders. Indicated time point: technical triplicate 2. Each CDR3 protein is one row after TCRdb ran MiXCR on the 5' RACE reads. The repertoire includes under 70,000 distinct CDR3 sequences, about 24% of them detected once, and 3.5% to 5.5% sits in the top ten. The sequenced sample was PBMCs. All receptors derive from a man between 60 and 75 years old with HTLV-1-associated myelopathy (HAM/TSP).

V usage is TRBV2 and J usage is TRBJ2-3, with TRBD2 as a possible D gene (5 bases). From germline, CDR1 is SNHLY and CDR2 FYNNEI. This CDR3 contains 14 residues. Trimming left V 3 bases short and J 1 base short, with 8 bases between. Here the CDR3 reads CASSETGGTDTQYF. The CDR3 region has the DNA TGTGCCAGCAGTGAGACCGGGGGCACAGATACGCAGTATTTT.

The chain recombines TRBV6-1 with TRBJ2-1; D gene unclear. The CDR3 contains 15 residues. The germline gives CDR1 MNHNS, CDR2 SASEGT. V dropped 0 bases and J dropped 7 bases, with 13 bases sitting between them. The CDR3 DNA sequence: TGTGCCAGCAGTGAAGCGTACCAATCCATGAATGAGCAGTTCTTC. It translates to CASSEAYQSMNEQFF.

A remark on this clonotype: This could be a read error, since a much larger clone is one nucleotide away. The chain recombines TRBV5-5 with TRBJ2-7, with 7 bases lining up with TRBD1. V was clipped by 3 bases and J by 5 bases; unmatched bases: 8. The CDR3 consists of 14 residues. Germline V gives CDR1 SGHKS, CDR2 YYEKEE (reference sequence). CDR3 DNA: TGTGCCAGCAGCTGGACAGGTATGATCCACGAGCAGTACTTC. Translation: CASSWTGMIHEQYF.

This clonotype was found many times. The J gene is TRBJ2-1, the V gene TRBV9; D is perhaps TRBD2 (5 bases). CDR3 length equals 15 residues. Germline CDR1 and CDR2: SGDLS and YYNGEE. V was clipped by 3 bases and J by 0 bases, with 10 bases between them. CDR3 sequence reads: CASSGTPSSYNEQFF. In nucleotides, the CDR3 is TGTGCCAGCAGCGGGACTCCCAGCTCCTACAATGAGCAGTTCTTC. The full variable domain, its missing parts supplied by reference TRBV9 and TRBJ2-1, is DSGVTQTPKHLITATGQRVTLRCSPRSGDLSVYWYQQSLDQGLQFLIQYYNGEERAKGNILERFSAQQFPDLHSELNLSSLELGDSALYFCASSGTPSSYNEQFFGPGTRLTVL.

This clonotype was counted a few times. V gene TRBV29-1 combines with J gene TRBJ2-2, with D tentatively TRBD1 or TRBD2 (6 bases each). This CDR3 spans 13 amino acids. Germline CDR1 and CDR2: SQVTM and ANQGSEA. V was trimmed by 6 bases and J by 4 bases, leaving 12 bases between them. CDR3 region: CSVFRGATGELFF. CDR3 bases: TGCAGCGTATTTAGGGGGGCCACCGGGGAGCTGTTTTTT.

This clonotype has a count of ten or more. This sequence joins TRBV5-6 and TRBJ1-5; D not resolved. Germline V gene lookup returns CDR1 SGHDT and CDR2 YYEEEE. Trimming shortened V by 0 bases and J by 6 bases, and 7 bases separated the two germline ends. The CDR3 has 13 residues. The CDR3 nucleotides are TGTGCCAGCAGCTTGGATCGGTCTCAGCCCCAGCATTTT. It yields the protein CASSLDRSQPQHF.

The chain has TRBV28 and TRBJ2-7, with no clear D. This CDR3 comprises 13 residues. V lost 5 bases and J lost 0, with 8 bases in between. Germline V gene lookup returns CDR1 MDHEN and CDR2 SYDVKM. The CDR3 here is CASSPGSSYEQYF. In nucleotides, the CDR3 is TGTGCCAGCAGTCCTGGTAGCTCCTACGAGCAGTACTTC.

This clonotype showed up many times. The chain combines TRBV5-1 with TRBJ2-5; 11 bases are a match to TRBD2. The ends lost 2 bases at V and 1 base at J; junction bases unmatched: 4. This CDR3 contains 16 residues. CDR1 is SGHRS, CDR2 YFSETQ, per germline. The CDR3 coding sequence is TGCGCCAGCAGCTTAGGGACTAGCGGTCTCCAAGAGACCCAGTACTTC. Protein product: CASSLGTSGLQETQYF. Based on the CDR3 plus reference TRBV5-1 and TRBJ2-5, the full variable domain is KAGVTQTPRYLIKTRGQQVTLSCSPISGHRSVSWYQQTPGQGLQFLFEYFSETQRNKGNFPGRFSGRQFSNSRSEMNVSTLELGDSALYLCASSLGTSGLQETQYFGPGTRLLVL.

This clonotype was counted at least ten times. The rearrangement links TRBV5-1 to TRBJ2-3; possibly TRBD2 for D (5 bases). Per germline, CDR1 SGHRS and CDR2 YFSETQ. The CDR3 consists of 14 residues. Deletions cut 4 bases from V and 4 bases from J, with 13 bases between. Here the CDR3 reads CASSIPSQPDTQYF. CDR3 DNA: TGCGCCAGCAGCATACCTAGCCAGCCAGATACGCAGTATTTT. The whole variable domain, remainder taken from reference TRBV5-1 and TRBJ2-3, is KAGVTQTPRYLIKTRGQQVTLSCSPISGHRSVSWYQQTPGQGLQFLFEYFSETQRNKGNFPGRFSGRQFSNSRSEMNVSTLELGDSALYLCASSIPSQPDTQYFGPGTRLTVL.

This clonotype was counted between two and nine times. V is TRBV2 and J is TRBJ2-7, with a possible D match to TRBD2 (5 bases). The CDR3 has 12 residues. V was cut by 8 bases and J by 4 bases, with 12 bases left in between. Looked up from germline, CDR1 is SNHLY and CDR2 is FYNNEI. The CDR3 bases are TGTGCCAGCGGGAGAGGAGATTACGAGCAGTACTTC. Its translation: CASGRGDYEQYF. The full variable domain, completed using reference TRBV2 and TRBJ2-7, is EPEVTQTPSHQVTQMGQEVILRCVPISNHLYFYWYRQILGQKVEFLVSFYNNEISEKSEIFDDQFSVERPDGSNFTLKIRSTKLEDSAMYFCASGRGDYEQYFGPGTRLTVT.

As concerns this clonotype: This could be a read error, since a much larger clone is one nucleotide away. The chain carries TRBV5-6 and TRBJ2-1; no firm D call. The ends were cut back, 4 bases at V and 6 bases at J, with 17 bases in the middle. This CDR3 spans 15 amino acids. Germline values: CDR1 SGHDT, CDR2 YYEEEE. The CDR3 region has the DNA TGTGCCAGCAGCCCCAACTCTGTGGCCACCAATGAGCAGTTCTTC. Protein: CASSPNSVATNEQFF. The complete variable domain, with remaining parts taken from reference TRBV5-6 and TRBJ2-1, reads DAGVTQSPTHLIKTRGQQVTLRCSPKSGHDTVSWYQQALGQGPQFIFQYYEEEERQRGNFPDRFSGHQFPNYSSELNVNALLLGDSALYLCASSPNSVATNEQFFGPGTRLTVL.

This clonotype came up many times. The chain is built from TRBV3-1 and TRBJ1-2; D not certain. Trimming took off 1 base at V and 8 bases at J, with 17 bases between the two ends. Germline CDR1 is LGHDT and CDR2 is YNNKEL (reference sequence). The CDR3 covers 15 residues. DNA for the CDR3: TGTGCCAGCAGCCAAGTGGTCCTTACCACCGAGGGCTACACCTTC. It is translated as CASSQVVLTTEGYTF.

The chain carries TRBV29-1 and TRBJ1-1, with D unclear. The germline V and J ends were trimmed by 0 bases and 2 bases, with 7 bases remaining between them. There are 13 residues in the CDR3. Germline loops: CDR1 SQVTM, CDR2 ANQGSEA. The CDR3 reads CSVEEGTNTEAFF. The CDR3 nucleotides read TGCAGCGTTGAAGAGGGAACCAACACTGAAGCTTTCTTT.

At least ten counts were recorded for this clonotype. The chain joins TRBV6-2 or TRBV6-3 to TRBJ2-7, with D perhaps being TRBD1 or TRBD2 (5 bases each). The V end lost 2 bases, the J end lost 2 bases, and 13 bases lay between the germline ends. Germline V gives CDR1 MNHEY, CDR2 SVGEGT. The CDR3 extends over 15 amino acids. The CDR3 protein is CASSYLRRGPYEQYF. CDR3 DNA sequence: TGTGCCAGCAGTTACCTTCGTCGGGGCCCCTACGAGCAGTACTTC.